The 15 T cell receptor beta chains listed next were all sequenced from one sample in a study of blood T cell repertoires in COVID-19 (dated by TCRdb to the early 2020s). The library was built by means of the immunoSEQ multiplex PCR assay. TCRdb limited this immuneACCESS table to in-frame rearrangements with V and J called. A share of clones is missing; checked studies link under half to unresolved V genes, and the rest is unexplained. A total of tens of thousands of clones appear in this sample, approximately 88% of them only once. The ten largest clones add up to around 7.3% of the sample. Sequences were obtained from peripheral blood. These receptors all come from a woman aged 80 or older with acute or convalescent COVID-19.

The V call is TRBV7-6, the J call TRBJ2-7; 8 nucleotides agree with TRBD2. The ends lost 5 bases at V and 3 bases at J; junction bases unmatched: 9. Germline CDR1 is SGHVS and CDR2 is FNYEAQ. CDR3 size: 15 residues. CDR3: CASSQQAGEVYEQYF. DNA for the CDR3: TGTGCCAGCAGCCAGCAAGCGGGAGAGGTCTACGAGCAGTACTTC.

This chain uses TRBV11-2 with TRBJ1-2; TRBD1 is a possible D gene (5 bases). The ends were cut back, 3 bases at V and 2 bases at J, with 13 bases in the middle. CDR1 and CDR2 (germline): SGHAT, FQNNGV. The CDR3 loop spans 15 amino acids. CDR3 DNA: TGTGCCAGCAGCTTGTGGGGGGGTTGGAACTATGGCTACACCTTC. This gives the protein CASSLWGGWNYGYTF.

The V call is TRBV5-3, the J call TRBJ2-5, with 10 bases lining up with TRBD1. TRBV5-3 is noted as an ORF with a role that remains uncertain. This CDR3 spans 15 amino acids. With 5 bases clipped from V and 5 bases from J, the junction kept 9 bases outside the gene matches. CDR3 loop: CARSPGTGEVETQYF. The CDR3 bases are TGTGCCAGAAGTCCCGGGACAGGGGAGGTCGAGACCCAGTACTTC.

The rearrangement links TRBV6-5 to TRBJ1-1, with D perhaps matching TRBD1 (6 bases). Germline assignment: CDR1 MNHEY and CDR2 SVGAGI. The CDR3 spans 15 residues. The V end was cut by 0 bases, the J end by 1 base, with 9 bases between. CDR3 sequence: CASSYSARGNTEAFF. CDR3 coding DNA: TGTGCCAGCAGTTACTCGGCCAGGGGGAACACTGAAGCTTTCTTT.

The chain joins TRBV5-1 to TRBJ2-5, with 11 bases aligning to TRBD2. The ends lost 2 bases at V and 3 bases at J; junction bases unmatched: 9. Germline loops: CDR1 SGHRS, CDR2 YFSETQ. The CDR3 consists of 17 residues. The CDR3 DNA reads TGCGCCAGCAGCTTAATTCCGGGACTAGCGGATAAAGAGACCCAGTACTTC. This sequence encodes CASSLIPGLADKETQYF.

The chain is built from TRBV29-1 and TRBJ2-7; D might be TRBD1 (6 bases). Germline CDR1 is SQVTM and CDR2 is ANQGSEA. The ends were cut back, 7 bases at V and 6 bases at J, with 13 bases in the middle. CDR3 length: 11 residues. The CDR3 here is CSAKQGAEQYF. The CDR3 nucleotides read TGCAGCGCAAAACAGGGAGCCGAGCAGTACTTC.

About this clone itself: Germline and junction disagree at one end, which may indicate a read error. V and J are TRBV27 and TRBJ2-3; TRBD2 aligns across 7 bases. This CDR3 is built from 16 residues. Looked up from germline, CDR1 is MNHEY and CDR2 is SMNVEV (reference sequence). CDR3 sequence reads: CASTLRGRGVADTQYF. The CDR3 bases are TGTGCCAGCACTTTAAGGGGACGGGGGGTTGCAGATACGCAGTATTTT.

The V and J genes are TRBV6-5 and TRBJ1-1; D is undetermined. V was trimmed by 4 bases and J by 3 bases, leaving 9 bases between them. Germline CDR1 and CDR2: MNHEY and SVGAGI. The CDR3 has 13 residues. This CDR3 reads CASSFRVHTEAFF. The CDR3, as DNA: TGTGCCAGCAGTTTTCGGGTCCACACTGAAGCTTTCTTT.

The chain combines TRBV6-6 with TRBJ2-1; 12 nucleotides align to TRBD2. The CDR3 runs to 17 residues. Germline CDR1 reads MNHNY; CDR2 reads SVGAGI (reference sequence). The V and J ends lost 5 bases and 4 bases, in that order; junction bases with no gene match: 9. This CDR3 reads CASSPPRLAGEYNEQFF. CDR3 DNA: TGTGCCAGCAGTCCCCCCCGACTAGCGGGGGAATACAATGAGCAGTTCTTC.

The chain couples TRBV7-9 to TRBJ1-6, with a possible D match to TRBD1 (5 bases). Trimming removed 3 bases from V and 10 bases from J, with 16 bases in between. In germline, CDR1 is SEHNR, CDR2 FQNEAQ (reference sequence). This CDR3 spans 15 amino acids. In DNA, the CDR3 is TGTGCCAGCAGCTTTCGGGGGGATAGGTACTCACCCCTCCACTTT. Amino acids: CASSFRGDRYSPLHF.

The V call is TRBV6-5, the J call TRBJ1-1; D remains ambiguous. There are 12 residues in the CDR3. The V end was cut by 7 bases, the J end by 1 base, with 7 bases between. Germline loops: CDR1 MNHEY, CDR2 SVGAGI. The CDR3 sequence: CASKTPNTEAFF. The CDR3 DNA reads as TGTGCCAGCAAGACTCCGAACACTGAAGCTTTCTTT.

The chain employs TRBV30 and TRBJ1-2; D possibly corresponds to TRBD1 (5 bases). The V gene's germline CDR1 is GTSNPN and CDR2 SVGIG (reference sequence). The CDR3 consists of 17 residues. V lost 0 bases to trimming and J lost 6 bases, with 23 bases between them. The CDR3 DNA reads as TGTGCCTGGAGTGTCTCAGGCCAGGGTAGGTCCCGAGATGGCTACACCTTC. Translating it yields CAWSVSGQGRSRDGYTF. The variable domain in full, completed from reference TRBV30 and TRBJ1-2, reads SQTIHQWPATLVQPVGSPLSLECTVEGTSNPNLYWYRQAAGRGLQLLFYSVGIGQISSEVPQNLSASRPQDRQFILSSKKLLLSDSGFYLCAWSVSGQGRSRDGYTFGSGTRLTVV.

V and J are TRBV6-1 and TRBJ1-2; TRBD1 matches at 8 bases. Trimming cost V 1 base and J 8 bases; bases outside gene matches: 9. The germline V gene encodes CDR1 MNHNS and CDR2 SASEGT. CDR3 length: 15 amino acids. The CDR3 protein is CASSEGQGILKGYTF. The CDR3, as DNA: TGTGCCAGCAGTGAAGGACAGGGGATCCTGAAGGGCTACACCTTC.

The genes are TRBV7-2 and TRBJ2-3; TRBD1 aligns across 8 bases. CDR3 length equals 16 residues. V shed 4 bases and J 8 bases; nucleotides not matched to a gene: 14. Germline CDR1 reads SGHTA; CDR2 reads FQGNSA. The CDR3 loop is CASSSPGQAARGTQYF. The DNA for the CDR3 is TGTGCCAGCAGCTCACCGGGACAGGCCGCCCGGGGTACGCAGTATTTT.

The chain has TRBV7-3 and TRBJ2-7, with TRBD2 matching over 12 bases. CDR3 size: 14 residues. The V segment lost 2 bases and the J segment 7 bases; nucleotides outside the gene matches: 3. Germline V gene data show CDR1 as SGHTA and CDR2 as FQGTGA. CDR3 loop: CASSLLAGGREQYF. In DNA form, the CDR3 reads TGTGCCAGCAGCTTACTAGCGGGGGGGCGAGAGCAGTACTTC.